These 17 T cell receptor beta chains were all obtained from the same sample, sequenced in a study of CD8 T cells in Susac syndrome. RNA was extracted with the RNeasy kit, and a quantity of 0.5 to 1 ug was reverse transcribed using random hexamers. TCRdb reprocessed the immunoSEQ multiplex PCR reads via MiXCR and lists one record per CDR3 protein. This sample yields under 200,000 distinct CDR3 sequences, of which about 96% are seen a single time; 0.095% to 0.15% belongs to the top ten. Sequences were obtained from CD4+ T cells from PBMCs. The source of these receptors is a human donor with Susac syndrome.

The gene calls are TRBV9 and TRBJ2-7; 8 positions agree with TRBD2. Germline values: CDR1 SGDLS, CDR2 YYNGEE. V lost 1 base and J lost 5; bases outside the gene matches: 11. The CDR3 runs 16 residues. As DNA, the CDR3 is TGTGCCAGCAGCGTAAATCCGAGCGGGAGTTTCCACGAGCAGTACTTC. The encoded protein is CASSVNPSGSFHEQYF.

This clonotype occurred once. The chain couples TRBV9 to TRBJ1-1; D remains unclear. Trimming cost V 2 bases and J 4 bases, with 12 bases left between them. The CDR3 extends over 14 amino acids. CDR1 SGDLS and CDR2 YYNGEE come from the germline V gene. This chain's CDR3 is CASSVSGWGTEAFF. In nucleotides, the CDR3 is TGTGCCAGCAGCGTCTCCGGGTGGGGCACTGAAGCTTTCTTT.

V and J are TRBV9 and TRBJ2-1, with D perhaps TRBD1 (6 bases). The V end was cut by 1 base, the J end by 0 bases, with 14 bases between. The CDR3 runs 17 residues. CDR1 is SGDLS, CDR2 YYNGEE, per germline. The CDR3 sequence: CASSVRIADSSYNEQFF. In DNA form, the CDR3 reads TGTGCCAGCAGCGTAAGGATCGCGGACAGCTCCTACAATGAGCAGTTCTTC.

A single count supports this clonotype. DNA of the CDR3: TGTGCCACCGATCTAGGGGGGGGCAAGCAGTTCTTC. Translated, it gives CATDLGGGKQFF. This chain connects TRBV27 to TRBJ2-1; D perhaps matches TRBD2 (7 bases). The CDR3 covers 12 residues. CDR1 is MNHEY, CDR2 SMNVEV, per germline (reference sequence). V dropped 10 bases and J dropped 11 bases, with 18 bases sitting between them.

The rearrangement uses TRBV12-3 or TRBV12-4 and TRBJ1-2; D gene ambiguous. Trimming stripped 7 bases from V and 3 bases from J, with 15 bases between. The length of the CDR3 is 14 residues. CDR3 region: CASTPGGMYYGYTF. The CDR3 DNA is TGTGCCAGCACCCCGGGAGGGATGTACTATGGCTACACCTTC.

The chain recombines TRBV29-1 with TRBJ2-3, with D tentatively TRBD2 (5 bases). Germline V gene lookup returns CDR1 SQVTM and CDR2 ANQGSEA. This CDR3 comprises 13 residues. Deletions cut 6 bases from V and 1 base from J, with 11 bases between. The CDR3 nucleotides are TGCAGCGTGGAGAGCGGCGGCACAGATACGCAGTATTTT. Its protein product is CSVESGGTDTQYF.

The gene calls are TRBV15 and TRBJ1-1; D perhaps matches TRBD1 (5 bases). Germline CDR1 is LNHNV and CDR2 is YYDKDF (reference sequence). CDR3 length equals 14 residues. Trimming removed 1 base at V and 5 bases at J, with 11 bases between. The CDR3: CATSRAGGGTEAFF. CDR3 coding DNA: TGTGCCACCAGCAGAGCTGGGGGTGGGACTGAAGCTTTCTTT.

This clonotype was recorded once. The chain uses TRBV12-3 or TRBV12-4 and TRBJ2-5, with D perhaps TRBD1 (5 bases). This CDR3 has 13 residues. With 7 bases removed from V and 1 base from J, the gap between germline ends came to 10 bases. CDR3 nucleotides: TGTGCCAGCACCCGACAGTTCCAAGAGACCCAGTACTTC. Amino acids: CASTRQFQETQYF.

The count of this clonotype is one. The DNA for the CDR3 is TGTGCCAGCAGCCTCCTTCCGGGGGGCGCCATCGCAGATACGCAGTATTTT. This sequence encodes CASSLLPGGAIADTQYF. The chain links TRBV7-8 to TRBJ2-3, with D possibly matching TRBD2 (7 bases). Germline CDR1 reads SGHVS; CDR2 reads FQNEAQ. This CDR3 comprises 17 residues. V lost 5 bases to trimming and J lost 4 bases, with 22 bases between them.

The V gene is TRBV7-2, the J gene TRBJ2-5, with a possible D match to TRBD2 (5 bases). The CDR3 has 15 residues. Germline CDR1 and CDR2: SGHTA and FQGNSA. Trimming removed 1 base from V and 1 base from J, with 10 bases in between. The CDR3 DNA reads TGTGCCAGCAGCTTAGTCCCTAGCATCCAAGAGACCCAGTACTTC. It codes for CASSLVPSIQETQYF. Using reference TRBV7-2 and TRBJ2-5 for the parts outside the CDR3, the full variable domain is GAGVSQSPSNKVTEKGKDVELRCDPISGHTALYWYRQSLGQGLEFLIYFQGNSAPDKSGLPSDRFSAERTGGSVSTLTIQRTQQEDSAVYLCASSLVPSIQETQYFGPGTRLLVL.

The V call is TRBV20-1, the J call TRBJ1-6; 7 bases fit TRBD1. J gave up 0 bases and V 5 bases, and 1 base lay outside the gene matches. The germline V gene has CDR1 DFQATT and CDR2 SNEGSKA (reference sequence). The CDR3 consists of 14 residues. The DNA of the CDR3 is TGCAGTGCTTGGGACAGCTCCTATAATTCACCCCTCCACTTT. It yields the protein CSAWDSSYNSPLHF.

J is TRBJ2-2 and V is TRBV24-1; D is perhaps TRBD2 (5 bases). Per the germline V gene, CDR1 is KGHDR and CDR2 is SFDVKD. The CDR3 runs to 15 residues. V lost 5 bases and J lost 1, with 10 bases in between. Written as DNA, the CDR3 is TGTGCCACCAGTGCCCCAGGACTGAACACCGGGGAGCTGTTTTTT. Translation gives CATSAPGLNTGELFF.

The rearrangement links TRBV5-4 to TRBJ2-3; 10 nucleotides align to TRBD2. Trimming cost V 2 bases and J 0 bases; bases outside gene matches: 3. Per germline, CDR1 SGHNT and CDR2 YYREEE (reference sequence). The CDR3 spans 16 residues. Written as DNA, the CDR3 is TGTGCCAGCAGCTTACAGACTAGCGGGAGCACAGATACGCAGTATTTT. It translates to CASSLQTSGSTDTQYF.

The chain uses TRBV27 and TRBJ2-3, with 8 bases lining up with TRBD2. This CDR3 region has 15 residues. CDR1 is MNHEY and CDR2 is SMNVEV in the germline V gene (reference sequence). Trimming at V came to 5 bases and at J to 2 bases, leaving 6 bases not matched to a gene. This CDR3 is CASSGLAGNTDTQYF. The CDR3, as DNA: TGTGCCAGCAGTGGGTTAGCGGGAAACACAGATACGCAGTATTTT.

The CDR3 nucleotides read TGTGCCTGGAGTGCCCTCGGGACTAGCGGGAGGCTCCCTGCAGATACGCAGTATTTT. Translated, it gives CAWSALGTSGRLPADTQYF. The J gene is TRBJ2-3, the V gene TRBV30, with 15 positions matching TRBD2. The germline CDR1 and CDR2 sequences are GTSNPN and SVGIG (reference sequence). With V trimmed by 1 base and J by 4 bases, 12 bases remained unmatched. This CDR3 has 19 amino acids.

The chain is built from TRBV5-1 and TRBJ1-1, with D maybe TRBD1 (5 bases). From germline, CDR1 is SGHRS and CDR2 YFSETQ. V shed 3 bases and J shed 1 base, with 16 bases lying between them. This CDR3 contains 16 residues. In DNA, the CDR3 is TGCGCCAGCAGCTCGAAAACGGGACGAAGGAACACTGAAGCTTTCTTT. Amino acid sequence: CASSSKTGRRNTEAFF. Complete variable domain (other parts from reference TRBV5-1 and TRBJ1-1): KAGVTQTPRYLIKTRGQQVTLSCSPISGHRSVSWYQQTPGQGLQFLFEYFSETQRNKGNFPGRFSGRQFSNSRSEMNVSTLELGDSALYLCASSSKTGRRNTEAFFGQGTRLTVV.

The rearrangement uses TRBV5-1 and TRBJ1-1; D unresolved. The CDR3 contains 16 residues. The germline V and J ends were trimmed by 4 bases and 0 bases, with 16 bases remaining between them. CDR1 and CDR2 from the germline V gene are SGHRS and YFSETQ. CDR3 protein: CASSRTGGRVNTEAFF. The CDR3 coding sequence is TGCGCCAGCAGCCGAACCGGCGGACGGGTGAACACTGAAGCTTTCTTT.